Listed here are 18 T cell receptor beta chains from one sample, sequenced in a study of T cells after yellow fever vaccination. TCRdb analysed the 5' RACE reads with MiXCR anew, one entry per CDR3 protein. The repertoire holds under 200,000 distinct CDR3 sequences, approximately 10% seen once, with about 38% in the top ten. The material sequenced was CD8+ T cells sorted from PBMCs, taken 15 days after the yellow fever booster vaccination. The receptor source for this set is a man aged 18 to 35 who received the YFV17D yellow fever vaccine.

DNA of the CDR3: TGTGCCAGCAGCTTAGGGACAGGGTTCGATGGCTACACCTTC. This encodes CASSLGTGFDGYTF. J is TRBJ1-2 and V is TRBV7-9, with TRBD1 matching 8 bases. Per the germline V gene, CDR1 is SEHNR and CDR2 is FQNEAQ (reference sequence). With V trimmed by 1 base and J by 6 bases, 4 bases remained unmatched. The CDR3 totals 14 residues.

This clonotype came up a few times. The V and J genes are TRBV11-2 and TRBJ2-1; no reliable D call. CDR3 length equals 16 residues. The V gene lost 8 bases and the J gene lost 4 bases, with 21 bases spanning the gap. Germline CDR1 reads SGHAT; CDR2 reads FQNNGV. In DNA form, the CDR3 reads TGTGCCAGCTCGGGCCACCACCGGACCGATTACAATGAGCAGTTCTTC. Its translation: CASSGHHRTDYNEQFF.

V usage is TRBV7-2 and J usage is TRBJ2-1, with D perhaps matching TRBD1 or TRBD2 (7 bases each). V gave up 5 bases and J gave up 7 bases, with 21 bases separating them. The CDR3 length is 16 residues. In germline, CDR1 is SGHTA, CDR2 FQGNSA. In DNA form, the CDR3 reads TGTGCCAGCAGCACCGGGGACTACCCAGGGGGGAATGAGCAGTTCTTC. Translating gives CASSTGDYPGGNEQFF.

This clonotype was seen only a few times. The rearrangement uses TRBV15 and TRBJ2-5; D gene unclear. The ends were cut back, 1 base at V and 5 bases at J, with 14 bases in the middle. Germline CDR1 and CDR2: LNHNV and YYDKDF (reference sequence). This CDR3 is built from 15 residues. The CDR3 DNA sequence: TGTGCCACCAGCAGAGGAGACATGACAAGGGAGACCCAGTACTTC. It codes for CATSRGDMTRETQYF.

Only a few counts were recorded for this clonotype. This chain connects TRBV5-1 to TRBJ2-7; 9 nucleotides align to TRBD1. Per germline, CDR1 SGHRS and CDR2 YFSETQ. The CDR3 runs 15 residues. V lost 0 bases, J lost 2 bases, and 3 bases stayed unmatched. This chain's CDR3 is CASSLGQGVPYEQYV. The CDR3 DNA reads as TGCGCCAGCAGCTTGGGACAGGGGGTCCCCTACGAGCAGTACGTC.

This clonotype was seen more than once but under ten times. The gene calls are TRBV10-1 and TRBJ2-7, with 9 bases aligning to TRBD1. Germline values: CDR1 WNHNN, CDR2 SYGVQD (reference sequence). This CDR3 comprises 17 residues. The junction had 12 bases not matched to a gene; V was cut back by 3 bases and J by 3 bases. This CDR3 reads CASSEISRTGVNYEQYF. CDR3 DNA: TGCGCCAGCAGTGAAATTTCCCGGACAGGGGTTAACTACGAGCAGTACTTC.

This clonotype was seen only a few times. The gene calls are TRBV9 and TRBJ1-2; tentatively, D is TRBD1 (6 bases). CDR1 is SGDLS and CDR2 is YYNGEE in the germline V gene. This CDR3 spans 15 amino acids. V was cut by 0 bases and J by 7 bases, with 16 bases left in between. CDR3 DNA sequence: TGTGCCAGCAGCGTAGCCCAGGGGTCGGGTTCTGGCTACACCTTC. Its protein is CASSVAQGSGSGYTF.

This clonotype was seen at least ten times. CDR3 nucleotide sequence: TGTGCCAGCAGCTTAGGAAGGGCACAGTTCTTC. Protein: CASSLGRAQFF. V gene TRBV11-2 combines with J gene TRBJ2-1; D unclear. Trimming shortened V by 1 base and J by 13 bases, and 8 bases separated the two germline ends. CDR1 and CDR2 (germline): SGHAT, FQNNGV. The CDR3 has 11 amino acids.

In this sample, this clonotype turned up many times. The CDR3 here is CASSSRGQGFEDEKLFF. In nucleotides, the CDR3 is TGTGCCAGCAGTTCCCGGGGGCAGGGGTTTGAGGATGAAAAACTGTTTTTT. The chain has TRBV12-3 or TRBV12-4 and TRBJ1-4; D perhaps matches TRBD1 (6 bases). V lost 4 bases to trimming and J lost 6 bases, with 21 bases between them. CDR3 length: 17 amino acids.

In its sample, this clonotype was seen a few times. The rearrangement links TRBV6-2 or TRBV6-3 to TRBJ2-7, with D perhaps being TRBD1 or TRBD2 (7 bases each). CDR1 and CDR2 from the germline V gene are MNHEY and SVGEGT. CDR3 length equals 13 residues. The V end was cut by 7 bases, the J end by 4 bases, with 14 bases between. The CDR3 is CASTTQGGYEQYF. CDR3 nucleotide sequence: TGTGCCAGCACCACTCAGGGGGGGTACGAGCAGTACTTC.

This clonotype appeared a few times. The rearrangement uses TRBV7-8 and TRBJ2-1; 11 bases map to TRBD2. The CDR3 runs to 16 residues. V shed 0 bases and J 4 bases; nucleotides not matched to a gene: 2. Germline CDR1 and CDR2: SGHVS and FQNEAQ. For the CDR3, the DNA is TGTGCCAGCAGCTTAGCAGGGACTAGCGGTTACAATGAGCAGTTCTTC. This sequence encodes CASSLAGTSGYNEQFF.

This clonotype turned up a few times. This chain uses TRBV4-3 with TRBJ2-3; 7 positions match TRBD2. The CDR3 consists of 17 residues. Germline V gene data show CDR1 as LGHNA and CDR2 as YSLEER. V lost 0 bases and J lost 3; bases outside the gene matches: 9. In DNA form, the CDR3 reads TGCGCCAGCAGCCAAGATTTCCCGAGGGGAGGGACAGATACGCAGTATTTT. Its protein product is CASSQDFPRGGTDTQYF.

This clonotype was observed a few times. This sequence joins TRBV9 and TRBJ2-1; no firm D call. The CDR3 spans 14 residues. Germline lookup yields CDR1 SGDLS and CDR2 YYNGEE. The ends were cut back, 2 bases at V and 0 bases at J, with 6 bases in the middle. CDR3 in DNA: TGTGCCAGCAGCGTCCTTAGCTCCTACAATGAGCAGTTCTTC. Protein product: CASSVLSSYNEQFF. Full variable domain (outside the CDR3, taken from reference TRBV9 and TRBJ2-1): DSGVTQTPKHLITATGQRVTLRCSPRSGDLSVYWYQQSLDQGLQFLIQYYNGEERAKGNILERFSAQQFPDLHSELNLSSLELGDSALYFCASSVLSSYNEQFFGPGTRLTVL.

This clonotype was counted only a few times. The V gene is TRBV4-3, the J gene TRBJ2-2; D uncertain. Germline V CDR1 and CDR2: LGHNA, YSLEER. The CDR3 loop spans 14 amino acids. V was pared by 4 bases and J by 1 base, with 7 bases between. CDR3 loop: CASSLYKNTGELFF. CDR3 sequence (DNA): TGCGCCAGCAGCCTATACAAGAACACCGGGGAGCTGTTTTTT.

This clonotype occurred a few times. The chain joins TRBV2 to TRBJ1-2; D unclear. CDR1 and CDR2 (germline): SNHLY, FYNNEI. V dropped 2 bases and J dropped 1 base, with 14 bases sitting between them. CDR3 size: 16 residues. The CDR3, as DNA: TGTGCCAGCAGTGAACCCCGGGCCGGGGTTAACTATGGCTACACCTTC. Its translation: CASSEPRAGVNYGYTF.

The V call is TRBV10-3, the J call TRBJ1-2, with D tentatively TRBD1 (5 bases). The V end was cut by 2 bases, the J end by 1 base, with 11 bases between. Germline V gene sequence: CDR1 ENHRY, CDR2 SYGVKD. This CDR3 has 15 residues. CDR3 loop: CAISETQTVNYGYTF. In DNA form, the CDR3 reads TGTGCCATCAGTGAGACGCAGACAGTTAACTATGGCTACACCTTC.

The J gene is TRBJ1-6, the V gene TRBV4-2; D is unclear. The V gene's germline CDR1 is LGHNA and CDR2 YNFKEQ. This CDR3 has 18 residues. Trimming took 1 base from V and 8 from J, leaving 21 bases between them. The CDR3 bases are TGTGCCAGCAGCCAAGCTTGGGGAAGGGCGTCGGTGGATTCACCCCTCCACTTT. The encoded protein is CASSQAWGRASVDSPLHF.

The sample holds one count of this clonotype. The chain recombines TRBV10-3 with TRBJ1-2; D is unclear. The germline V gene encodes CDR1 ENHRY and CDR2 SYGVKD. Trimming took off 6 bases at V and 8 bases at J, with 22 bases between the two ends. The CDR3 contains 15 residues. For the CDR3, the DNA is TGTGCCATCAGCATGACTACGGACTCTCCAAAAGGCTACACCTTC. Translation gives CAISMTTDSPKGYTF.